This T cell receptor beta chain was recorded in a study of T cell changes during pregnancy in multiple sclerosis. Here immunoSEQ multiplex PCR was the method, and the copy in TCRdb shows in-frame clones only, minus some. The sample includes about 27,000 clones, more than 70% seen only once; the top ten take less than 10%. The sequencing used CD8+ T cells from peripheral blood mononuclear cells, collected in the second trimester of pregnancy. The clonotype was recovered from a female donor with multiple sclerosis, enrolled in a pregnancy study.

Here the CDR3 DNA reads TGTGCCTGGAGGCTAGATGGGACTAGCGAAGTGGGTGAGCAGTTCTTC. It is translated as CAWRLDGTSEVGEQFF. The chain is built from TRBV30 and TRBJ2-1; 10 nucleotides line up with TRBD2. The junction had 14 bases not matched to a gene; V was cut back by 3 bases and J by 9 bases. CDR1 is GTSNPN and CDR2 is SVGIG in the germline V gene (reference sequence). The CDR3 length is 16 residues.